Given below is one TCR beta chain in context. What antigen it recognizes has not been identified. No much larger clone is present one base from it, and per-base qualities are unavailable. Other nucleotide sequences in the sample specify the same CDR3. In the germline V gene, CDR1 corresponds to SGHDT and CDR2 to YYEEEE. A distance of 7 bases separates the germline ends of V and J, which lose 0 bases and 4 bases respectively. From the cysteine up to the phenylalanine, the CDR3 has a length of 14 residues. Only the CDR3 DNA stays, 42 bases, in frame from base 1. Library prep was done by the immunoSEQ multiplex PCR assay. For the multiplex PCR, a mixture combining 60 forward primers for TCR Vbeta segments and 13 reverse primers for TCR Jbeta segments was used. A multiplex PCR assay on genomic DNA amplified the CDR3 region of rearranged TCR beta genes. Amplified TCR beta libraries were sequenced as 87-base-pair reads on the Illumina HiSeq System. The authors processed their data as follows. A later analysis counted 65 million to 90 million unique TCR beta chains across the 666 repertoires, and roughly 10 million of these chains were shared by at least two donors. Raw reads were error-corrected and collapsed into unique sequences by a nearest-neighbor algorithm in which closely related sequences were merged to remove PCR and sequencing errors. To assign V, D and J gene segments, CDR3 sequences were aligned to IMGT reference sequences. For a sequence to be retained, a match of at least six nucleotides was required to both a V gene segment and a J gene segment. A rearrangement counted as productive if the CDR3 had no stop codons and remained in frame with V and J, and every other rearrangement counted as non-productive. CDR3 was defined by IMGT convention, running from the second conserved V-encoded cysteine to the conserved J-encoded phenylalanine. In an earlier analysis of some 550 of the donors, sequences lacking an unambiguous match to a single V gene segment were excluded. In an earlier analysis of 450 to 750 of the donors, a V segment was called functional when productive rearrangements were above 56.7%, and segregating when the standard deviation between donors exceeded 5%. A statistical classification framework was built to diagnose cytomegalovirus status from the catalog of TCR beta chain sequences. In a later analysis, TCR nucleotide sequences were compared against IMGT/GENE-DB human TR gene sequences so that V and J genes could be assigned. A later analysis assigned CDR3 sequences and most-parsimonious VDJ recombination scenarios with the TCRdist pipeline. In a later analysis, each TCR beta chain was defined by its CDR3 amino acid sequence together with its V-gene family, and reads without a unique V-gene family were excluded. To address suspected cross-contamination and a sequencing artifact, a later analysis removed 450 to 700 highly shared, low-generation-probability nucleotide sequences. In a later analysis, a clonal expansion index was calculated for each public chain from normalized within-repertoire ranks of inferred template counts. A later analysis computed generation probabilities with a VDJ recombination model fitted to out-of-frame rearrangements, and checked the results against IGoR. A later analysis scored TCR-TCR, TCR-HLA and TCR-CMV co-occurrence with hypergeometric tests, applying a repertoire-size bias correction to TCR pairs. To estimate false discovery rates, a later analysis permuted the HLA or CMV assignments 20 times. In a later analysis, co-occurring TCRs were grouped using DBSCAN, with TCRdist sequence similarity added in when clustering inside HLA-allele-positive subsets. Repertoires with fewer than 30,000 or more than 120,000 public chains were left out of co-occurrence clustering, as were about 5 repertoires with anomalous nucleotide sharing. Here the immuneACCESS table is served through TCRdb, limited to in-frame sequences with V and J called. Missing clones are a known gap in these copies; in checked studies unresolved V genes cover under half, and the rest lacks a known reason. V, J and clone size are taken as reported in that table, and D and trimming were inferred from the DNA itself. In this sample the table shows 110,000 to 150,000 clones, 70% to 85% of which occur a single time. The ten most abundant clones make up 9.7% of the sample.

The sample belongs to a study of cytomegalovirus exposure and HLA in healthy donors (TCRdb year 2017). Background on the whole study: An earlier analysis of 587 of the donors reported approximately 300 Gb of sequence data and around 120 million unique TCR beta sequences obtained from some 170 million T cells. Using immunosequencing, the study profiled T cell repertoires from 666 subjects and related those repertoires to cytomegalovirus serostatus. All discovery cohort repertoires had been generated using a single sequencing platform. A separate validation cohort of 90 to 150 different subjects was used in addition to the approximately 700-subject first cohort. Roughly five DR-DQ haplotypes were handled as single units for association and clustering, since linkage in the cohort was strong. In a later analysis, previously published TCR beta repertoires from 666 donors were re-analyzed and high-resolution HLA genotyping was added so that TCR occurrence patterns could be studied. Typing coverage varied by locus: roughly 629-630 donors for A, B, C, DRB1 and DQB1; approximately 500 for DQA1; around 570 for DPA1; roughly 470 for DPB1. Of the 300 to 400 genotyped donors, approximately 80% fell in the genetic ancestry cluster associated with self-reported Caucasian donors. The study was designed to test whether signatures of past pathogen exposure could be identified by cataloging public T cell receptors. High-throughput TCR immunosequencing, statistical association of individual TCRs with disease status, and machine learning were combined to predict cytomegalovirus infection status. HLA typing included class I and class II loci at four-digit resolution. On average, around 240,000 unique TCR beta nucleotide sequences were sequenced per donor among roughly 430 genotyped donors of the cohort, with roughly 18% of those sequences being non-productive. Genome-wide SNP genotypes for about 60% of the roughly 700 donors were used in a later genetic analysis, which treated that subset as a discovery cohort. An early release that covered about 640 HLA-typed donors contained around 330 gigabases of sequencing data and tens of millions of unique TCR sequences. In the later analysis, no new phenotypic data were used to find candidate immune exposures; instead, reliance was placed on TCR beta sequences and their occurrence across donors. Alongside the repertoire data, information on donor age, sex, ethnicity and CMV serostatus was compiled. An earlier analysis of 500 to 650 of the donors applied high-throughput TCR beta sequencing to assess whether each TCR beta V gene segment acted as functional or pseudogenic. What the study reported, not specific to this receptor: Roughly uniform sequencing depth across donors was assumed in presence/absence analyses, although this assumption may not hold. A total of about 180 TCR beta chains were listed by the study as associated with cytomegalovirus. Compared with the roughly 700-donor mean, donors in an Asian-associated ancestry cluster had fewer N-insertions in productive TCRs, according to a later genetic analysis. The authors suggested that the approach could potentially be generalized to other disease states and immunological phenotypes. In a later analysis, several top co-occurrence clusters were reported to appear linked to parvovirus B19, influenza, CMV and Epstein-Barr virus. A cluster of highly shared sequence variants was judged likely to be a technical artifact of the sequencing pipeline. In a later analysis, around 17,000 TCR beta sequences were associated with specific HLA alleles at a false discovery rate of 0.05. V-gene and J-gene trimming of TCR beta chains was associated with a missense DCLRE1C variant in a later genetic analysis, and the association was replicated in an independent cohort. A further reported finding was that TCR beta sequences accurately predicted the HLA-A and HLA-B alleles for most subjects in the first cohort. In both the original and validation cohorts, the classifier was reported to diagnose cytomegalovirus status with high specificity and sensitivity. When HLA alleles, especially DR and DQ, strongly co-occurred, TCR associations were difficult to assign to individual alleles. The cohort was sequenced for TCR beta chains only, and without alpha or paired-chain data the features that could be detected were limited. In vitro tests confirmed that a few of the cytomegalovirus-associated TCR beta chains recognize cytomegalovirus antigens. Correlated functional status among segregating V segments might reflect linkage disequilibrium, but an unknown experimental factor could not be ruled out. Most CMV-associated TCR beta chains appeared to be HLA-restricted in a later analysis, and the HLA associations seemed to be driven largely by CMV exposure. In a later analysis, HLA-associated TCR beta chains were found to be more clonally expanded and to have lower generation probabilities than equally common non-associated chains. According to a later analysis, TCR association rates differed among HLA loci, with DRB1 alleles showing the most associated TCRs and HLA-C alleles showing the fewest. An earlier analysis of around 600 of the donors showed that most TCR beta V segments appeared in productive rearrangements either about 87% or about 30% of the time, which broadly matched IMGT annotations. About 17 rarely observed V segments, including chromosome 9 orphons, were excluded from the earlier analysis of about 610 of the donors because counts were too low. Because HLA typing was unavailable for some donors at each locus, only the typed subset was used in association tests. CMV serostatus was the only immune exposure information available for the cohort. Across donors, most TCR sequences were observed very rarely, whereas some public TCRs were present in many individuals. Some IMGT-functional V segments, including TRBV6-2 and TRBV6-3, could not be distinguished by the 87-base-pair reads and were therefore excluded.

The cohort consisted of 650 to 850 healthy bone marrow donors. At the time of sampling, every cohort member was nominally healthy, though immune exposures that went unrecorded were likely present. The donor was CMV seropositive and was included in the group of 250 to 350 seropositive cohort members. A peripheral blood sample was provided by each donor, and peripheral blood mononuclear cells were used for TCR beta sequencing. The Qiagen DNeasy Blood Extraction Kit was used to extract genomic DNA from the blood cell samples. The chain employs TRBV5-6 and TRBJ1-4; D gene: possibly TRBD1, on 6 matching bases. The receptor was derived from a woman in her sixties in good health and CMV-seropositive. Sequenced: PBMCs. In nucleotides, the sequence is TGTGCCAGCAGCTTGGGACAGGTTAATGAAAAACTGTTTTTT. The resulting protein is CASSLGQVNEKLFF.